This TCR beta chain was documented in a study of cytomegalovirus exposure and HLA in healthy donors (dated by TCRdb to about 2017). As for the study more broadly: In an earlier analysis of some 550 of the donors, roughly 300 Gb of sequence data and 95 million to 130 million unique TCR beta sequences from approximately 180 million T cells were reported. An early release that covered approximately 600 HLA-typed donors contained about 300 gigabases of sequencing data and 65 million to 100 million unique TCR sequences. Of the roughly 410 genotyped donors, less than 85% were placed in the genetic ancestry cluster associated with self-reported Caucasian donors. The study aimed to test whether cataloging public T cell receptors could reveal signatures of past pathogen exposure. The study profiled the T cell repertoires of 666 subjects by immunosequencing and related them to cytomegalovirus serostatus. A separate validation cohort of about 110 different subjects was used in addition to the approximately 700-subject first cohort. High-throughput TCR immunosequencing, statistical association of individual TCRs with disease status, and machine learning were combined to predict cytomegalovirus infection status. A later analysis re-examined previously published TCR beta repertoires from over 500 donors and added high-resolution HLA genotyping to investigate patterns of TCR occurrence. Rather than drawing on any new phenotypic data, the later analysis identified candidate immune exposures from TCR beta sequences and the way those sequences occurred across donors. An earlier analysis of several hundred of the donors applied high-throughput TCR beta sequencing to assess whether each TCR beta V gene segment acted as functional or pseudogenic. Donor age, sex, ethnicity and CMV serostatus were collected together with the repertoire data. In a later genetic analysis, genome-wide SNP genotypes for 398 of the 666 donors were used, and that subset was treated as a discovery cohort. All discovery cohort repertoires had been generated on a single sequencing platform. Both class I and class II loci were covered by HLA typing, at four-digit resolution. The number of typed donors differed by locus: about 620-640 for A, B, C, DRB1 and DQB1; approximately 520 for DQA1; around 610 for DPA1; and some 470 for DPB1. Because of strong linkage in the cohort, roughly five DR-DQ haplotypes were treated as single units for association and clustering. Among 350 to 400 genotyped donors of the cohort, an average of approximately 240,000 unique TCR beta nucleotide sequences were sequenced per donor, roughly a sixth of them non-productive. Summary of the overall study and its limitations: A further reported finding was that TCR beta sequences accurately predicted the HLA-A and HLA-B alleles for most subjects in the first cohort. Because HLA typing was unavailable for some donors at each locus, only the typed subset was used in association tests. A later analysis found that HLA-associated TCR beta chains were more clonally expanded and had lower generation probabilities than equally common non-associated chains. An association between a missense DCLRE1C variant and V-gene and J-gene trimming of TCR beta chains was found in a later genetic analysis and replicated in an independent cohort. Sequencing depth was assumed to be roughly uniform across donors in the presence/absence analyses, though that assumption may not hold. A total of fewer than 200 TCR beta chains were listed by the study as associated with cytomegalovirus. The 87-base-pair reads could not distinguish some IMGT-functional V segments, including TRBV6-2 and TRBV6-3, so those segments were excluded. Cytomegalovirus status was reported to be diagnosed by the classifier with high specificity and sensitivity in both the original and validation cohorts. In this cohort, only TCR beta chains were sequenced, and detectable features were limited by the absence of alpha or paired-chain data. A group of highly shared sequence variants was considered likely to be a technical artifact of the sequencing pipeline. In an earlier analysis of some 540 of the donors, most TCR beta V segments appeared in productive rearrangements about 87% or about 30% of the time, broadly matching IMGT annotations. At a false discovery rate of 0.05, a later analysis linked under 20,000 TCR beta sequences to specific HLA alleles. Several of the top co-occurrence clusters appeared to be linked to parvovirus B19, influenza, CMV and Epstein-Barr virus, according to a later analysis. A few of the identified cytomegalovirus-associated TCR beta chains were confirmed in vitro to be specific for cytomegalovirus antigens. The earlier analysis of approximately 540 of the donors excluded about 16 rarely observed V segments, including chromosome 9 orphons, because counts were too low. A later analysis found that TCR association rates varied across HLA loci, with DRB1 alleles showing the most associated TCRs and HLA-C alleles the fewest. The only immune exposure information available for the cohort was CMV serostatus. In a later analysis, most CMV-associated TCR beta chains were found to appear HLA-restricted, with HLA associations seemingly driven largely by CMV exposure. The authors suggested that the approach could potentially be generalized to other disease states and immunological phenotypes. When HLA alleles, especially DR and DQ, strongly co-occurred, attributing TCR associations to individual alleles was difficult. Linkage disequilibrium might explain the correlated functional status among segregating V segments, but an unknown experimental factor could not be ruled out. Most TCR sequences were observed very rarely across donors, whereas some public TCRs were present in many individuals. A later genetic analysis reported fewer N-insertions in productive TCRs among donors in an Asian-associated ancestry cluster than the roughly 650-donor mean.

CDR1 and CDR2, per the germline V gene, are SGHRS and YFSETQ. V and J are truncated by 0 bases and 0 bases respectively, leaving an intervening sequence of 8 bases. From the cysteine up to the phenylalanine, the CDR3 has a length of 15 residues. Only the CDR3 DNA stays, 45 bases, in frame from base 1. The receptor library was made with the immunoSEQ multiplex PCR assay. A mixture of 60 forward primers for TCR Vbeta segments and 13 reverse primers for TCR Jbeta segments was used in the multiplex PCR. A multiplex PCR assay on genomic DNA amplified the CDR3 region of rearranged TCR beta genes. The Illumina HiSeq System was used to sequence the amplified TCR beta libraries as 87-base-pair reads. As for the original processing: A later analysis tallied some 79 million unique TCR beta chains across the 666 repertoires, and around 10 million of those chains were shared by two or more donors. Raw reads were error-corrected and collapsed into unique sequences by a nearest-neighbor algorithm in which closely related sequences were merged to remove PCR and sequencing errors. To assign V, D and J gene segments, CDR3 sequences were aligned to IMGT reference sequences. Each retained sequence needed at least a six-nucleotide match to both a V gene segment and a J gene segment. A rearrangement was called productive if the CDR3 had no stop codons and remained in frame with V and J, and every other rearrangement was called non-productive. CDR3 was defined according to IMGT convention as the region running from the second conserved V-encoded cysteine to the conserved J-encoded phenylalanine. Sequences without an unambiguous match to a single V gene segment were excluded from the earlier analysis of 450 to 750 of the donors. An earlier analysis of a few hundred of the donors classified V segments as functional when productive rearrangements were above 56.7% and as segregating when the standard deviation between donors was above 5%. A statistical classification framework was developed to diagnose cytomegalovirus status using the catalog of TCR beta chain sequences. A later analysis assigned V and J genes by comparing TCR nucleotide sequences with IMGT/GENE-DB human TR gene sequences. In a later analysis, CDR3 sequences and most-parsimonious VDJ recombination scenarios were assigned using the TCRdist pipeline. A later analysis defined each TCR beta chain by its CDR3 amino acid sequence plus V-gene family, and excluded reads lacking a unique V-gene family. A later analysis removed 500 to 650 highly shared, low-generation-probability nucleotide sequences to deal with suspected cross-contamination and a sequencing artifact. In a later analysis, a clonal expansion index was calculated for each public chain from normalized within-repertoire ranks of inferred template counts. A later analysis computed generation probabilities with a VDJ recombination model fitted to out-of-frame rearrangements, and checked the results against IGoR. In a later analysis, TCR-TCR, TCR-HLA and TCR-CMV co-occurrence was scored with hypergeometric tests, and a repertoire-size bias correction was applied to TCR pairs. A later analysis estimated false discovery rates by permuting HLA or CMV assignments 20 times. In a later analysis, co-occurring TCRs were grouped using DBSCAN, and TCRdist sequence similarity was added for clustering within HLA-allele-positive subsets. Co-occurrence clustering excluded repertoires with fewer than 30,000 or more than 120,000 public chains, plus five with anomalous nucleotide sharing. TCRdb took over this immuneACCESS table, retaining in-frame rearrangements with V and J assigned. Such tables are incomplete; in checked studies, under half of the missing clones stem from an unresolved V gene, and the remainder is unexplained. V and J calls and clone size follow that table, whereas D and trimming were derived from the DNA. The sample records under 130,000 clones, about 12% of which are singletons. About a sixth of the sample lies in the top ten.

In total, just over 650 healthy bone marrow donors made up the cohort. At the time of sampling, every cohort member was nominally healthy, though immune exposures that went unrecorded were likely present. The donor tested CMV seropositive and was one of the 289 seropositive cohort members. A peripheral blood sample was provided by each donor, and peripheral blood mononuclear cells were used for TCR beta sequencing. The Qiagen DNeasy Blood Extraction Kit was used to extract genomic DNA from the blood cell samples. As regards this clone: Its antigen is unknown. No qualities accompany the bases; no much larger clone lies one base away.

What was sequenced was PBMCs. This chain joins TRBV5-1 to TRBJ2-3; tentative D gene TRBD1, with 5 bases matching. This receptor was identified in a middle-aged man in good health and CMV-seropositive. The DNA reads TGCGCCAGCAGCTTGGAGGACACTAGCACAGATACGCAGTATTTT. The resulting protein is CASSLEDTSTDTQYF.